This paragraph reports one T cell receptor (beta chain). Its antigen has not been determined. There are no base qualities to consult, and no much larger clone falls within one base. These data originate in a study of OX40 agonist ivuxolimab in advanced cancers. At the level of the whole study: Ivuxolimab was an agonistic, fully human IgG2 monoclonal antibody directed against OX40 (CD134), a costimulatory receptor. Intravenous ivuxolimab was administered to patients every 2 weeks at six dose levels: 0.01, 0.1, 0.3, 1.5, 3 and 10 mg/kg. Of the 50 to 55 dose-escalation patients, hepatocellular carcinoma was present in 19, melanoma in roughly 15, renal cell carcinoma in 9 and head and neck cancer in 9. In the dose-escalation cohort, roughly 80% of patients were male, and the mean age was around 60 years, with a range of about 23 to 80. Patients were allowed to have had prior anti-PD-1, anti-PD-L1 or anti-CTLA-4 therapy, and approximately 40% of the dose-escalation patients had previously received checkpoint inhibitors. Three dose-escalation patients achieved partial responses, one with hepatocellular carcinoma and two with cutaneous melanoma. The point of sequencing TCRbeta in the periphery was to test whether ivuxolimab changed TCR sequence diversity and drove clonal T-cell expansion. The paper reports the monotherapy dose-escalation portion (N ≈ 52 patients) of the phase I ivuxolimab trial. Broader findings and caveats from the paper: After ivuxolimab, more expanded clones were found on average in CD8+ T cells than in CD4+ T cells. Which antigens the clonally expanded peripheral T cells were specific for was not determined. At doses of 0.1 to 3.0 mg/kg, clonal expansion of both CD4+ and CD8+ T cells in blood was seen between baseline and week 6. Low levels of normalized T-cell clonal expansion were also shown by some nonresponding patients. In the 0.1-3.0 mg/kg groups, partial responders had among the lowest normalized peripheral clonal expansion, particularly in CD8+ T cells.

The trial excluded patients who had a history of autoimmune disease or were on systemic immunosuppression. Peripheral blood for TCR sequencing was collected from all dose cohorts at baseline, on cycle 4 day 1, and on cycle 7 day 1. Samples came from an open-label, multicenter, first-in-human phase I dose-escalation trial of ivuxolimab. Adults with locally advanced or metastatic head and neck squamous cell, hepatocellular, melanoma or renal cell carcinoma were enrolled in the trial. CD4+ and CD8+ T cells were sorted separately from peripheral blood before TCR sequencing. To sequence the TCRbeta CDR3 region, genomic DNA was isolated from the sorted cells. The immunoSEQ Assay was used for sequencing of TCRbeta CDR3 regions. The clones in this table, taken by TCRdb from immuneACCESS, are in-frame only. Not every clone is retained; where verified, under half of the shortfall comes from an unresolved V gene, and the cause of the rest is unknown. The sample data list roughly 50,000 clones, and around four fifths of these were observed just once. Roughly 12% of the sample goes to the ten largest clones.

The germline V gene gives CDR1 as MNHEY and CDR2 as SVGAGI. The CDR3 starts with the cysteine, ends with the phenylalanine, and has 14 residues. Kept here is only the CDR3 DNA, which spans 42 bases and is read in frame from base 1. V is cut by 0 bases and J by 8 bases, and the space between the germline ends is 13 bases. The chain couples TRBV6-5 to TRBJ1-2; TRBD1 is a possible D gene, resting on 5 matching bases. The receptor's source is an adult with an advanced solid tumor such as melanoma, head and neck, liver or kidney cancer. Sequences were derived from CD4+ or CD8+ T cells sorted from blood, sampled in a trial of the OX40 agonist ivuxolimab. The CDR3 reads CASSYSGTEHGYTF. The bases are TGTGCCAGCAGTTACTCCGGGACCGAGCACGGCTACACCTTC.